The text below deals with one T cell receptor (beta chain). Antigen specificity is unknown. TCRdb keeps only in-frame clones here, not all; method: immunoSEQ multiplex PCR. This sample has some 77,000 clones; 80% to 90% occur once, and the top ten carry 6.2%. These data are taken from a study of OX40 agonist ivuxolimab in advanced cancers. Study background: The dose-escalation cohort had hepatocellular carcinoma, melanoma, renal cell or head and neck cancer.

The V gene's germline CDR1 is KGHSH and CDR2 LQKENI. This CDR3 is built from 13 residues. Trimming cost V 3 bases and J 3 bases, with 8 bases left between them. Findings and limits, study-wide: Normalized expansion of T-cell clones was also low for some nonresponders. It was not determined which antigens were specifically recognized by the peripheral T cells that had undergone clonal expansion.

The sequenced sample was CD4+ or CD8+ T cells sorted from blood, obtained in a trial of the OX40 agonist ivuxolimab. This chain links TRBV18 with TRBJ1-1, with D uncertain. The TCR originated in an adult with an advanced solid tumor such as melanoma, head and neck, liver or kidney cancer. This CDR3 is CASSPIGDTEAFF. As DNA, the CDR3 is TGTGCCAGCTCACCCATCGGGGACACTGAAGCTTTCTTT.